The clone carrying this T cell receptor beta chain turned up a few times. Germline assignment: CDR1 GTSNPN and CDR2 SVGIG (reference sequence). Trimming pared 8 bases from V and 0 bases from J, leaving 14 bases between. The CDR3 spans 13 residues. This sample was taken from a study of T-cell reconstitution after alpha-beta-depleted transplantation in children. The library targeted TCRbeta and was prepared with unique molecular identifiers. TCRdb independently ran MiXCR on the PCR reads; one entry per CDR3 protein. This sample has just over 350,000 distinct CDR3 sequences, with roughly 14% found just once.

The sequence derives from a human donor who donated a stem cell graft to a child with Fanconi anemia. This sequence joins TRBV30 and TRBJ2-7; D may match TRBD1 or TRBD2 (6 bases each). Here the sequenced sample was PBMCs, taken from the stem cell graft. CDR3 in amino acids: CAGKGGTSYEQYF. The CDR3 DNA reads as TGTGCCGGGAAGGGGGGTACCTCCTACGAGCAGTACTTC.